This TCR beta chain was captured by sequencing in a study of T-cell reconstitution after alpha-beta-depleted transplantation in children. The study, taken as a whole, reports: The origin of alpha-beta T cells about two months after transplant was reportedly several hundred expanded graft clones. Some patients owed their high day-60 TCRbeta diversity to surviving recipient T cells and thymic progenitors. When one year had passed after transplant, most T-cell counts and diversity came from newly produced T cells.

In germline, CDR1 is MNHEY, CDR2 SVGEGT. The CDR3 is 15 amino acids. Unmatched junction bases numbered 5, after V lost 2 bases and J lost 5 bases. Of note for this clonotype: The target antigen is unknown.

A library of TCRbeta sequences, prepared with unique molecular identifiers, was generated. TCRdb reprocessed the PCR reads with MiXCR, giving one entry per CDR3 protein. The sample lists fewer than 700,000 distinct CDR3 sequences, approximately 12% occurring once. The rearrangement uses TRBV6-2 or TRBV6-3 and TRBJ2-2, with 7 bases aligning to TRBD1. The receptor was isolated from a male patient younger than 18 who had a stem cell transplant for acute myeloid leukemia, so the T cells may come from the graft donor. Sequencing used PBMCs, mostly from graft donor cells, obtained 360 days after TCRalphabeta/CD19-depleted stem cell transplant. CDR3 sequence: CASSYLMTGTGELFF. The CDR3 bases are TGTGCCAGCAGTTACCTAATGACAGGGACCGGGGAGCTGTTTTTT.